This TCR beta chain was identified during a study of metastatic and nonmetastatic thyroid tumors. On the study more broadly: The comparison covered peripheral blood and tumor or nodule tissue in malignant and benign thyroid patients.

Germline assignment: CDR1 MNHEY and CDR2 SMNVEV (reference sequence). The CDR3 length is 18 residues. V shed 6 bases, J shed 3 bases, and the junction held 14 bases outside the gene matches. At least ten counts were recorded for this clone. Thyroid surgery had not been preceded by any treatment in any patient. TCRdb re-processed the PCR reads through MiXCR. The sample yields some 35,000 clones, under 30% seen once. The sequenced material came from blood. The chain employs TRBV27 and TRBJ1-1; 12 bases are a match to TRBD1. This receptor was taken from a male donor with papillary thyroid cancer or a benign thyroid nodule (not recorded which). Some clones in this sample may be carry-over from other donors' samples. CDR3 amino acids: CASSPLWGQGAEDTEAFF. The CDR3 DNA reads TGTGCCAGCAGCCCTTTATGGGGACAGGGGGCCGAGGACACTGAAGCTTTCTTT.